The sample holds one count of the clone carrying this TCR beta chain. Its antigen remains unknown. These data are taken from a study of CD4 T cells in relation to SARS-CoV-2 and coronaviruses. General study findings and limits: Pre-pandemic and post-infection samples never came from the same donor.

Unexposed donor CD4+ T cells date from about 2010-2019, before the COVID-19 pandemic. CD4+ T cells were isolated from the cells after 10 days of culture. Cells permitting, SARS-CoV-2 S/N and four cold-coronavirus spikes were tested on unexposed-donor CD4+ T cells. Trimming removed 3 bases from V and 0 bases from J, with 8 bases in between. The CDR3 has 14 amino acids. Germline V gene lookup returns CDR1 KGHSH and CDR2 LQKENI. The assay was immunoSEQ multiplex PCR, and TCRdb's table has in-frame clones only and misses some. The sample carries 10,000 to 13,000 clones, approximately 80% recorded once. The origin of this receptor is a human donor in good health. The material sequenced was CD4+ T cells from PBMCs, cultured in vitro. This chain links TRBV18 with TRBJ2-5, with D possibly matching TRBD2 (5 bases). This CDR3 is CASSPGLYQETQYF. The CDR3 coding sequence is TGTGCCAGCTCACCCGGACTCTACCAAGAGACCCAGTACTTC.